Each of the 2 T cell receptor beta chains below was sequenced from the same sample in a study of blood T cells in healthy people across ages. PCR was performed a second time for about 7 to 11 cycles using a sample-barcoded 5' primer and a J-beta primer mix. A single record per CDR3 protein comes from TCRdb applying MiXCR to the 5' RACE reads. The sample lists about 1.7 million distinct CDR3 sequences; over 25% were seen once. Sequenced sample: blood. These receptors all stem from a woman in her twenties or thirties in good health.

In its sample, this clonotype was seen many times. As DNA, the CDR3 is TGCAGCGCCAGCGGGGGGGATGGAGATACGCAGTATTTT. As protein: CSASGGDGDTQYF. This chain connects TRBV29-1 to TRBJ2-3; TRBD2 matches 10 bases. The V and J ends lost 7 bases and 5 bases, in that order; junction bases with no gene match: 6. The CDR3 length is 13 residues. Germline loops: CDR1 SQVTM, CDR2 ANQGSEA.

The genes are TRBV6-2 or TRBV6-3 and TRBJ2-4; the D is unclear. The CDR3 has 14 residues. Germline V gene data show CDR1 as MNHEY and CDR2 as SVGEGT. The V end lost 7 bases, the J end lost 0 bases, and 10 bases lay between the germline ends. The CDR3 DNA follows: TGTGCCAGCAACCCGACGGTAGCCAAAAACATTCAGTACTTC. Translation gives CASNPTVAKNIQYF.